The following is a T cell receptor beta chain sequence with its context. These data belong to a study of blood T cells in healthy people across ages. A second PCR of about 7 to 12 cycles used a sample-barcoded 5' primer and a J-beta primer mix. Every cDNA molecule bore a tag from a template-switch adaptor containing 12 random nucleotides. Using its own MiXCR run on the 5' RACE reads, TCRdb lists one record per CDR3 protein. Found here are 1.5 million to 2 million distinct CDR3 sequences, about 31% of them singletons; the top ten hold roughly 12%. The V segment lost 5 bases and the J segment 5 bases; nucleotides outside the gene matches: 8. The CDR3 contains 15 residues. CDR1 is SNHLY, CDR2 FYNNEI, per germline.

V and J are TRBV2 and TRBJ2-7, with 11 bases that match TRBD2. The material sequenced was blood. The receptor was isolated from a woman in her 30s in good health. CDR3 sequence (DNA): TGTGCCAGCAGTACACGTAGCGGGGGGGCCAACGAGCAGTACTTC. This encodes CASSTRSGGANEQYF.